Listed below are T cell receptor beta chains from one sample, sequenced in a study of CD8+CD57+ T cells in acquired aplastic anemia. TCRdb independently ran MiXCR on the reads; one entry per CDR3 protein. The repertoire holds roughly 180,000 distinct CDR3 sequences, with around 45% as singletons. Sequencing used sorted CD4+, CD8+, or CD8+CD57+ T cells (not recorded which) from PBMCs. These receptors all come from a human donor in good health. CDR3s include the opening cysteine and the closing phenylalanine or tryptophan. The D gene is left open where the match is weak. The listing skips clone size in some rows; elsewhere it reads once, few, many or a size class.

TRBJ2-7 TRBV10-3 . few CAISEFEGRSSYEQYF TGTGCCATCAGTGAATTTGAGGGCAGGTCCTCCTACGAGCAGTACTTC
TRBJ2-7 TRBV7-6 TRBD1 . CARPQGASYEQYF TGTGCTAGACCCCAGGGGGCCTCCTACGAGCAGTACTTC
TRBJ2-7 TRBV20-1 TRBD1 . CSASPGQGADERYF TGCAGTGCTAGTCCGGGGCAGGGGGCTGATGAGCGGTACTTC
TRBJ2-5 TRBV12-3/TRBV12-4 . many CASGAGRSGETQYF TGTGCCAGTGGGGCAGGGCGGTCCGGAGAGACCCAGTACTTC
TRBJ1-5 TRBV19 . many CASSIPGLRNQPQHF TGTGCCAGTAGTATCCCAGGGTTGCGCAATCAGCCCCAGCATTTT
TRBJ1-6 TRBV20-1 TRBD1 many CSARGASGQGRNSPLHF TGCAGTGCTAGAGGGGCTTCTGGACAGGGACGAAATTCACCCCTCCACTTT
TRBJ1-5 TRBV24-1 TRBD1 . CATSRGQGNNQPQHF TGTGCCACCAGTCGAGGACAGGGGAACAATCAGCCCCAGCATTTT
TRBJ1-2 TRBV6-1 . . CASSEIGRSSYGYTF TGTGCCAGCAGTGAAATTGGCAGATCGAGCTATGGCTACACCTTC
TRBJ1-1 TRBV7-9 . few CASSLDGGTEAFF TGTGCCAGCAGCTTAGATGGAGGCACTGAAGCTTTCTTT
TRBJ1-1 TRBV19 . . CASRPRGNTEAFF TGTGCCAGTAGGCCTCGGGGGAACACTGAAGCTTTCTTT
TRBJ2-3 TRBV7-9 TRBD2 many CASSSSQGGMLTDTQYF TGTGCCAGCAGCTCCTCCCAGGGAGGGATGCTCACAGATACGCAGTATTTT
TRBJ1-3 TRBV19 TRBD1 many CASTPGGSGNTIYF TGTGCCAGCACCCCAGGGGGCTCTGGAAACACCATATATTTT
TRBJ1-6 TRBV6-1 . many CASSEGEFSPLHF TGTGCCAGCAGTGAAGGTGAATTCTCACCCCTCCACTTT
TRBJ2-1 TRBV9 . . CASSVVGSEQFF TGTGCCAGCAGCGTAGTGGGTAGTGAGCAGTTCTTC
TRBJ1-5 TRBV10-1 TRBD1 . CASSEPGQGLNQPQHF TGCGCCAGCAGTGAGCCGGGACAGGGACTCAATCAGCCCCAGCATTTT
TRBJ2-5 TRBV2 TRBD2 many CASSEALGLAGGETQYF TGTGCCAGCAGTGAAGCGCTTGGACTAGCGGGAGGGGAGACCCAGTACTTC
TRBJ1-1 TRBV5-4 . . CASSLWFWNTEAFF TGTGCCAGCAGCTTGTGGTTTTGGAACACTGAAGCTTTCTTT